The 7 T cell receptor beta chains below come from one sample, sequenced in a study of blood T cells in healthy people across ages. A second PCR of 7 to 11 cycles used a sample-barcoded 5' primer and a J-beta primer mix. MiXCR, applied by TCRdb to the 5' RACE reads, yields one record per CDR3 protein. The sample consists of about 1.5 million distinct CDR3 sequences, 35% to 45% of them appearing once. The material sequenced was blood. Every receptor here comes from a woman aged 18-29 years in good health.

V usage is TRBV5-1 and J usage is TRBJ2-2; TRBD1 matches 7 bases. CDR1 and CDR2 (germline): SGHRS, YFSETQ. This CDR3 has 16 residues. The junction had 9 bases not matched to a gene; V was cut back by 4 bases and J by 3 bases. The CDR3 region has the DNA TGCGCCAGCAGCCCCCGACAGGGCCCTTACACCGGGGAGCTGTTTTTT. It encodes CASSPRQGPYTGELFF. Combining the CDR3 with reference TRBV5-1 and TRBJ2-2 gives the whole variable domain KAGVTQTPRYLIKTRGQQVTLSCSPISGHRSVSWYQQTPGQGLQFLFEYFSETQRNKGNFPGRFSGRQFSNSRSEMNVSTLELGDSALYLCASSPRQGPYTGELFFGEGSRLTVL.

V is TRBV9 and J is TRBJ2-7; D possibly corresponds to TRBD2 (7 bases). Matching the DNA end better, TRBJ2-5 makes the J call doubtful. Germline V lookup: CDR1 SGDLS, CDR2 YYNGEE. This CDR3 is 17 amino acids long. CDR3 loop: CASSERGGAFAQETQYF. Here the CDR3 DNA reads TGTGCCAGCAGCGAGAGGGGGGGAGCATTTGCCCAAGAGACCCAGTACTTC.

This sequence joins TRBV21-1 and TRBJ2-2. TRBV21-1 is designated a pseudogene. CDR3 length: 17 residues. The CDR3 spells CASKTERNTANTGELFF. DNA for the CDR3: TGTGCCAGCAAGACCGAAAGGAATACAGCGAACACCGGGGAGCTGTTTTTT.

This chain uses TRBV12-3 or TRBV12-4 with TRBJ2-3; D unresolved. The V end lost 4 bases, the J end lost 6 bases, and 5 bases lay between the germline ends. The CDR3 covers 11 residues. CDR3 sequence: CASSSFDTQYF. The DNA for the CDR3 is TGTGCCAGCAGTTCATTCGATACGCAGTATTTT.

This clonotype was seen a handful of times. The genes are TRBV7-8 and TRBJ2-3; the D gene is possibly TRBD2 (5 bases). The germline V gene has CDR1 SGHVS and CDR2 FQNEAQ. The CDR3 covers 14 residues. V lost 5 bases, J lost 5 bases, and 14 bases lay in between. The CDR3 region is CASSPQAGLDTQYF. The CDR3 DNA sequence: TGTGCCAGCAGCCCTCAGGCGGGCTTAGATACGCAGTATTTT.

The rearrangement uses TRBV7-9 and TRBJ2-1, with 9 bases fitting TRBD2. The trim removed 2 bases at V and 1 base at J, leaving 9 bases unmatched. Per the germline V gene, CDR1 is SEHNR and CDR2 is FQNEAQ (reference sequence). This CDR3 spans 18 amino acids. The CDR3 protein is CASSLYGGGGLSYNEQFF. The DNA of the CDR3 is TGTGCCAGCAGCTTATATGGCGGGGGGGGACTTTCCTACAATGAGCAGTTCTTC.

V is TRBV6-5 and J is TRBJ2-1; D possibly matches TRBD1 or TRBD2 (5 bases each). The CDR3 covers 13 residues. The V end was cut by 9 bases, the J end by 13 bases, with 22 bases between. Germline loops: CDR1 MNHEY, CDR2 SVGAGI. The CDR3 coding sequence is TGTGCCAGTTCCCGGGGCAGCCTTGAGACCCAGTTCTTC. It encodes CASSRGSLETQFF.